This T cell receptor (beta chain) was sequenced for a study of blood T cell repertoires in COVID-19. At the level of the study: Researchers got acute and convalescent COVID-19 samples from the United States, Italy and Spain.

Per the study methods: Nucleated cell counts were estimated from reference gene primer amplification. Produced via immunoSEQ multiplex PCR; TCRdb's table is partial and in-frame only. V, J and clone size are taken as reported in that table, and D and trimming were inferred from the DNA itself. The sample includes approximately 170,000 clones, 89% seen only once; the top ten take about 1.9%. The source of this sequence is a man between 18 and 29 years old who had recovered from COVID-19. Input material: peripheral blood.

The CDR3 here is CAISRTGGPAGYTF. Written as DNA, the CDR3 is TGTGCCATCAGTAGGACAGGGGGCCCAGCTGGCTACACCTTC. The chain links TRBV10-3 to TRBJ1-2; 11 nucleotides align to TRBD1. Losses at the gene ends were 5 bases for V and 7 bases for J; bases not matched to a gene: 6. In germline, CDR1 is ENHRY, CDR2 SYGVKD. The CDR3 totals 14 residues.